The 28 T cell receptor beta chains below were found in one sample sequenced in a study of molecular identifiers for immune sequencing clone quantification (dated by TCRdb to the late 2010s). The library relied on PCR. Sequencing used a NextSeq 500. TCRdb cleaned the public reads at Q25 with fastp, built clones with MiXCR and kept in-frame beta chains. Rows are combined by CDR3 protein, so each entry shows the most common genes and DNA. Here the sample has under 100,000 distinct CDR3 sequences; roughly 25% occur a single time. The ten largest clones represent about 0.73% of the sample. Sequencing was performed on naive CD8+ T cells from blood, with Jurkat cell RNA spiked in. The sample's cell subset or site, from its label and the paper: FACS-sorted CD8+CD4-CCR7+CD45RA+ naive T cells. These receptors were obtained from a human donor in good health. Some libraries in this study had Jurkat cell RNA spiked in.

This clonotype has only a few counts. CDR3 DNA sequence: TGTGCCAGCAGTTACGGGACAGACAGCACAGATACGCAGTATTTT. This gives the protein CASSYGTDSTDTQYF. The chain joins TRBV28 to TRBJ2-3; 7 bases are a match to TRBD1. The V and J ends lost 4 bases and 0 bases, in that order; junction bases with no gene match: 4. CDR3 size: 15 residues. Per the germline V gene, CDR1 is MDHEN and CDR2 is SYDVKM. Filled out from reference TRBV28 and TRBJ2-3, the complete variable domain reads DVKVTQSSRYLVKRTGEKVFLECVQDMDHENMFWYRQDPGLGLRLIYFSYDVKMKEKGDIPEGYSVSREKKERFSLILESASTNQTSMYLCASSYGTDSTDTQYFGPGTRLTVL.

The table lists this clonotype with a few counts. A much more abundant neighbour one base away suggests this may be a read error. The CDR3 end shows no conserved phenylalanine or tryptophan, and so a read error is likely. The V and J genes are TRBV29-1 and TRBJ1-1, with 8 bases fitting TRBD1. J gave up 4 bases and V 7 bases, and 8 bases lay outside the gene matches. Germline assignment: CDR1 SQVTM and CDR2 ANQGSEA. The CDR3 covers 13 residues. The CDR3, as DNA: TGCAGCGGGAATCCTACAGGGGGCACTGAAGCTTTCTCT. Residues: CSGNPTGGTEAFS.

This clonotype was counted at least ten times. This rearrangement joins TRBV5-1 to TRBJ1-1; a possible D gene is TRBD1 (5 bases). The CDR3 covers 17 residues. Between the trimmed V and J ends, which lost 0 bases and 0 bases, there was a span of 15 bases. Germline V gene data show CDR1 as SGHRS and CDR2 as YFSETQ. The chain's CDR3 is CASSLGQPKDVNTEAFF. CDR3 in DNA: TGCGCCAGCAGCTTGGGACAGCCTAAAGACGTGAACACTGAAGCTTTCTTT.

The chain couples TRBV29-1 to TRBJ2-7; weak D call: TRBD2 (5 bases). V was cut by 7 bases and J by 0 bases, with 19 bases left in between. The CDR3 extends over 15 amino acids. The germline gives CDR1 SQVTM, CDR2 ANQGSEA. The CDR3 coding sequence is TGCAGCGCTGAGATTCTAGCCACCAGCTCCTACGAGCAGTACTTC. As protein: CSAEILATSSYEQYF.

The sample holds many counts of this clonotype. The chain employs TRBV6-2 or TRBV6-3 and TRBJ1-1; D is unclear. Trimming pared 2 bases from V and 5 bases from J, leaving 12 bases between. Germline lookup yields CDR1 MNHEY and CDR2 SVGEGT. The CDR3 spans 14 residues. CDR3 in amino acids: CASSYPPAGTEAFF. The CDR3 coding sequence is TGTGCCAGCAGTTACCCACCCGCCGGGACTGAAGCTTTCTTT.

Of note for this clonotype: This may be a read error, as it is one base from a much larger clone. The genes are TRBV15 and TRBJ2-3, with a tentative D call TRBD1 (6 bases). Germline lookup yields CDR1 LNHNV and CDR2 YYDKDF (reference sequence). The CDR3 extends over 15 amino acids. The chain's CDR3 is CATSRDSSRTDTRYF. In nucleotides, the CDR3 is TGTGCCACCAGCAGAGATTCTTCCAGGACAGATACGCGGTATTTT.

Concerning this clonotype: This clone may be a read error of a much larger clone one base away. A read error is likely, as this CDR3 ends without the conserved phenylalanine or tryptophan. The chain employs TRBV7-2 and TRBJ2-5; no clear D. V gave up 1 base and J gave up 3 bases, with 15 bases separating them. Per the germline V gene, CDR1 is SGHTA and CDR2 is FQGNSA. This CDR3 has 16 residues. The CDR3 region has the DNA TGTGCCAGCAGCTTAGGCGTTAGGGTAACCAAAGAGACCCAGTACTCC. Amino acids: CASSLGVRVTKETQYS.

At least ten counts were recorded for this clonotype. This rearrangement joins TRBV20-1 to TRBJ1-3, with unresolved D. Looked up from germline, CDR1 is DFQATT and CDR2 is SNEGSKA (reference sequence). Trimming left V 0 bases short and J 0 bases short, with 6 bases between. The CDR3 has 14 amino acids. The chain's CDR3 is CSARDRNSGNTIYF. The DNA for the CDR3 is TGCAGTGCTAGAGACAGGAACTCTGGAAACACCATATATTTT.

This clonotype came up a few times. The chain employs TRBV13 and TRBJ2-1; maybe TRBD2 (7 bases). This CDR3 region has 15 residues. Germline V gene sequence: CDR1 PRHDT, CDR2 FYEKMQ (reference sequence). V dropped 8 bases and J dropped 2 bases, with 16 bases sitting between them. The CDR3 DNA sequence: TGTGCCAGCCTATGGGGAGGGGGGGCCTACAATGAGCAGTTCTTC. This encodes CASLWGGGAYNEQFF.

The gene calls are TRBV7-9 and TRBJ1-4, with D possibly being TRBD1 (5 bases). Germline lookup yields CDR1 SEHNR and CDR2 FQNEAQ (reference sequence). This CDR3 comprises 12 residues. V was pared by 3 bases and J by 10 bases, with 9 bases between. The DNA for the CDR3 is TGTGCCAGCAGCTTCAGCGACAGAAAACTGTTTTTT. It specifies CASSFSDRKLFF.

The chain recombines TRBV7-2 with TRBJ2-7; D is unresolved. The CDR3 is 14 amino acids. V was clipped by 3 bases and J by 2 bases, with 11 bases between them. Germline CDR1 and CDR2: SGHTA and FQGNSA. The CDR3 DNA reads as TGTGCCAGCAGCTTTGCCACTGGACCCTACGAGCAGTACTTC. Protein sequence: CASSFATGPYEQYF.

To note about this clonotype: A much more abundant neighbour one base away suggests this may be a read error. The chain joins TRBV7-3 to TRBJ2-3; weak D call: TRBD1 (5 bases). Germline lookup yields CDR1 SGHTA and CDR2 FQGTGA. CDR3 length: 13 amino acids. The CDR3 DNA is TGTGCCAGCAGTTTTGACAGCACAGATACGCGGTATTTT. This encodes CASSFDSTDTRYF.

CDR3 loop: CASSQEAVVNNEKLFF. CDR3 DNA sequence: TGTGCCAGCAGCCAAGAGGCGGTAGTCAATAATGAAAAACTGTTTTTT. The J gene is TRBJ1-4, the V gene TRBV6-5; no clear D. Germline assignment: CDR1 MNHEY and CDR2 SVGAGI. The V end was cut by 6 bases, the J end by 4 bases, with 18 bases between. The CDR3 covers 16 residues.

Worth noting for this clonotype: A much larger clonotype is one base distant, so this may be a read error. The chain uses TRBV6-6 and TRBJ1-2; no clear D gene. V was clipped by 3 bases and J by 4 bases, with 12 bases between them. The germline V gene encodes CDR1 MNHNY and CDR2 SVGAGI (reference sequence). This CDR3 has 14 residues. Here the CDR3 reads CASSYPGSGYGYTF. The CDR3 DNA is TGTGCCAGCAGTTATCCGGGGAGCGGCTATGGCTACACCTTC.

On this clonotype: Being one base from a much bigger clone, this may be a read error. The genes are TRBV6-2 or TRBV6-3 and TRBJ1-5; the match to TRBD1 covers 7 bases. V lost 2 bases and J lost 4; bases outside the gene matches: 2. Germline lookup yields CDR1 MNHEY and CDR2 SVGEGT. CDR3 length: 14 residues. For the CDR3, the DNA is TGTGCCAGCAGTTACCGACAGGGAAATCAGCCCCAGCATTTT. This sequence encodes CASSYRQGNQPQHF.

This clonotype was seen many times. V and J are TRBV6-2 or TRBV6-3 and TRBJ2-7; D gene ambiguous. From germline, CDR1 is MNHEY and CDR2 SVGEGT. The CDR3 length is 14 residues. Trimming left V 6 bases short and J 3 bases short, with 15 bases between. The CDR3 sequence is CASSHRLALYEQYF. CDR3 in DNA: TGTGCCAGCAGCCACCGTTTGGCCCTCTACGAGCAGTACTTC.

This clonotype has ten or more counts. In DNA form, the CDR3 reads TGCGCCAGCAGGAGGGGGACTAGCGAAGTGTACCAAGAGACCCAGTACTTC. Translated: CASRRGTSEVYQETQYF. The V gene is TRBV5-1, the J gene TRBJ2-5; 10 bases are a match to TRBD2. The CDR3 covers 17 residues. Looked up from germline, CDR1 is SGHRS and CDR2 is YFSETQ. With V trimmed by 5 bases and J by 0 bases, 10 bases remained unmatched.

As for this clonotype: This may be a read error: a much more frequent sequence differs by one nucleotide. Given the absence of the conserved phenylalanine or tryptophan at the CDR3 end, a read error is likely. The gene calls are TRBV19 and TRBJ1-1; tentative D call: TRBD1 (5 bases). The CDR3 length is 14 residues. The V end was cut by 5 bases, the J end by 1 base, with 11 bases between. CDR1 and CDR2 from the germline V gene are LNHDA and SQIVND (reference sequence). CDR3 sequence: CASSPRTQNTEAFS. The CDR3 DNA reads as TGTGCCAGTAGTCCGCGGACACAGAACACTGAAGCTTTCTCT.

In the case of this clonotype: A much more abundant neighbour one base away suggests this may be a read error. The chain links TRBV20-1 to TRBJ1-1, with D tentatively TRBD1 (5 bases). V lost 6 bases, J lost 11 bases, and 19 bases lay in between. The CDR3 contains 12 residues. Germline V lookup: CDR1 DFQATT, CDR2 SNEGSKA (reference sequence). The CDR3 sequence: CSAELTRGFAFF. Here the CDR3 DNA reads TGCAGTGCAGAGTTGACAAGGGGTTTTGCTTTCTTT.

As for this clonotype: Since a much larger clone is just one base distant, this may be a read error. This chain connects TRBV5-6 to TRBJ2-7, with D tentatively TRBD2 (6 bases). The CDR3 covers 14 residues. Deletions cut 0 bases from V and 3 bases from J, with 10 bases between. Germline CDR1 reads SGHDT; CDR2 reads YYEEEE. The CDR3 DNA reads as TGTGCCAGCAGCTTGGGGGCGGGGCTCTACGAGCAGTACTTC. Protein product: CASSLGAGLYEQYF.

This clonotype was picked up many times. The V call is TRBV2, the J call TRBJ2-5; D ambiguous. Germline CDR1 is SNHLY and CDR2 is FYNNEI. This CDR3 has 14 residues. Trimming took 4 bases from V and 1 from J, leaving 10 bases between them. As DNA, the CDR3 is TGTGCCAGCAGTGTCGACTGGGGCCAAGAGACCCAGTACTTC. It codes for CASSVDWGQETQYF.

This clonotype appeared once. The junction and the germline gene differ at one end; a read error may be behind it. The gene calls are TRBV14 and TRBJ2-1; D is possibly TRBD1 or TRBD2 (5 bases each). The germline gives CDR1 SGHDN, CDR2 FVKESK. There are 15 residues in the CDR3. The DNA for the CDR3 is TGTGCCAGCAGCCAAGGGCTAGGGACCTACAATGAGCAGCTCTTC. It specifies CASSQGLGTYNEQLF.

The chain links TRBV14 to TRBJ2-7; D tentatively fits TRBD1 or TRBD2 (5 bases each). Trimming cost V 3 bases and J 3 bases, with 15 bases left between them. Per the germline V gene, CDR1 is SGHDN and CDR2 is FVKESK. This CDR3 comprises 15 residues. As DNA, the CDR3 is TGTGCCAGCAGCCACAGAAATTGGGGGAGCTACGAGCAGTACTTC. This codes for CASSHRNWGSYEQYF. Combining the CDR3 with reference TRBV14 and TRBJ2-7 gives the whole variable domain EAGVTQFPSHSVIEKGQTVTLRCDPISGHDNLYWYRRVMGKEIKFLLHFVKESKQDESGMPNNRFLAERTGGTYSTLKVQPAELEDSGVYFCASSHRNWGSYEQYFGPGTRLTVT.

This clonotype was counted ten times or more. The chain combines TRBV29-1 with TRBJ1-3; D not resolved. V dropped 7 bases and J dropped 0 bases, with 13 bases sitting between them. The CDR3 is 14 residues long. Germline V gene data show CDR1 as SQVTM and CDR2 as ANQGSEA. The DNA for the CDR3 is TGCAGCGCCCTCTCACAGCACTCTGGAAACACCATATATTTT. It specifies CSALSQHSGNTIYF.

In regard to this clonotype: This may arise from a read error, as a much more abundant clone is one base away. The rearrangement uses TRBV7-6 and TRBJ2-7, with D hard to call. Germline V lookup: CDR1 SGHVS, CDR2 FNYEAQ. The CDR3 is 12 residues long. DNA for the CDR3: TGTGCCAGCAGCTTAGACGGCTACGGGCAGTACTTC. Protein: CASSLDGYGQYF.

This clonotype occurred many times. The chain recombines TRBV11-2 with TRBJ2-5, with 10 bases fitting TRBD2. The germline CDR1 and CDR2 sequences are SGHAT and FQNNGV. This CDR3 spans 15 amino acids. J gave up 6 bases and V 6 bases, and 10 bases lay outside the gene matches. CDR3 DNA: TGTGCCAGCAGGCACACTAGCGGGGATTTTCAGACCCAGTACTTC. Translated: CASRHTSGDFQTQYF. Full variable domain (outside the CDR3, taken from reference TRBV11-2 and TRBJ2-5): EAGVAQSPRYKIIEKRQSVAFWCNPISGHATLYWYQQILGQGPKLLIQFQNNGVVDDSQLPKDRFSAERLKGVDSTLKIQPAKLEDSAVYLCASRHTSGDFQTQYFGPGTRLLVL.

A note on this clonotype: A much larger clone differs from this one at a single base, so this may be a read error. The CDR3 DNA follows: TGCGCCAGCAGCCAAGATATCGGGGTAATAGCTGAAAAACTGTTTTTT. Amino acid sequence: CASSQDIGVIAEKLFF. The chain links TRBV4-1 to TRBJ1-4, with unresolved D. Trimming shortened V by 0 bases and J by 7 bases, and 15 bases separated the two germline ends. Germline V gene sequence: CDR1 MGHRA, CDR2 YSYEKL. CDR3 length: 16 amino acids.

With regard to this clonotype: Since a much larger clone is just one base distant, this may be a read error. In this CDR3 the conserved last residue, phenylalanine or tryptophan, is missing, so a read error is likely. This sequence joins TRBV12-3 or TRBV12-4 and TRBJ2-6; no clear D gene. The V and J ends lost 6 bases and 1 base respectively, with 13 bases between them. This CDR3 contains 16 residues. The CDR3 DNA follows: TGTGCCAGCAGCCTTACCAGAGTTTCTGGGGCCAACGTCCTGACTCTC. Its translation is CASSLTRVSGANVLTL.